What follows is one T cell receptor beta chain and its context. The antigen is undetermined. PCR primers comprised 60 Vbeta and 13 Jbeta primers. Sequenced by immunoSEQ multiplex PCR; TCRdb stores in-frame clones only, minus some. The sample carries some 76,000 clones, 86% recorded once. The ends were cut back, 3 bases at V and 2 bases at J, with 17 bases in the middle. The CDR3 contains 16 residues. Germline values: CDR1 SGHAT, CDR2 FQNNGV. The sample originates from a study of cytomegalovirus exposure and HLA in healthy donors. Whole-study results and caveats: Presence/absence analyses rested on an assumption that sequencing depth was roughly uniform across donors. Follow-up analysis found HLA locus-dependent TCR association rates, highest for DRB1 and lowest for HLA-C.

The sequencing input was PBMCs. The origin of this receptor is a woman aged 25 to 39 in good health and CMV-seronegative. V and J are TRBV11-2 and TRBJ2-7; perhaps TRBD1 as D (5 bases). DNA of the CDR3: TGTGCCAGCAGCTTCCATAGGGGCTCGGCCGCCTACGAGCAGTACTTC. Protein: CASSFHRGSAAYEQYF.